The TCR beta chain under discussion was sequenced for a study of shared clonotypes between healthy human individuals. Study-wide results and caveats: Only blood underwent sampling, and tissue repertoires likely differ.

The naive CD8 fraction comprised CD45RO-negative cells positively selected for CCR7 and excluded terminally differentiated effector memory CD45RA+ cells. The repertoire was sequenced with immunoSEQ multiplex PCR; TCRdb's copy has only in-frame clones and lacks some. The sample lists hundreds of thousands of clones; around 90% were seen once. Concerning this clone: The antigen remains unidentified.

The source is a man between 25 and 39 years old in good health. The specimen was naive CD8+ T cells sorted from blood.

The CDR3 DNA reads TGCGCCAGCAGCCCGGGAAGGACAGGTCCCTACGAGCAGTACTTC. Its translation: CASSPGRTGPYEQYF. The chain joins TRBV5-1 to TRBJ2-7, with 7 bases lining up with TRBD1. CDR1 SGHRS and CDR2 YFSETQ come from the germline V gene. J lost 2 bases, V lost 4 bases, and 9 bases had no gene match. The CDR3 is 15 amino acids.